The 28 T cell receptor beta chains reported below all come from one sample, sequenced in a study of shared T cell receptors in the human thymus. Profiling relied on immunoSEQ multiplex PCR, and the TCRdb table lists in-frame clones only, not all of them. The sample comprises 630,000 or so clones, 87% of which are singletons, and 0.0094% rests with the top ten. The sample was also linked to a second study, of human thymus T cells.

The sample was thymocytes. Source of these receptors: a boy in the first two years of life with a congenital heart defect.

The V and J genes are TRBV5-4 and TRBJ2-5; D unclear. The CDR3 consists of 15 residues. Germline V gene sequence: CDR1 SGHNT, CDR2 YYREEE (reference sequence). The V end was cut by 3 bases, the J end by 0 bases, with 12 bases between. As DNA, the CDR3 is TGTGCCAGCAGCTCGCCTGCCGACTACCAAGAGACCCAGTACTTC. Its protein product is CASSSPADYQETQYF.

This clone was observed a handful of times. The J gene is TRBJ2-3, the V gene TRBV4-3; tentatively, D is TRBD2 (5 bases). Germline V gene sequence: CDR1 LGHNA, CDR2 YSLEER. The CDR3 covers 15 residues. Trimming stripped 2 bases from V and 0 bases from J, with 9 bases between. The CDR3 is CASSQRTSSTDTQYF. The CDR3 bases are TGCGCCAGCAGCCAACGGACTTCTAGCACAGATACGCAGTATTTT.

V usage is TRBV9 and J usage is TRBJ2-7, with D possibly TRBD1 on 6 matching bases. CDR3 length: 15 residues. Germline loops: CDR1 SGDLS, CDR2 YYNGEE. V lost 4 bases and J lost 4, with 18 bases in between. CDR3 sequence: CASSPSEDSLYEQYF. As DNA, the CDR3 is TGTGCCAGCAGCCCCTCAGAGGACAGCCTATACGAGCAGTACTTC.

The chain is built from TRBV7-2 and TRBJ2-7; the match to TRBD2 covers 10 bases. Germline-derived CDR1 and CDR2 are SGHTA and FQGNSA. This CDR3 is built from 17 residues. The trim removed 0 bases at V and 6 bases at J, leaving 11 bases unmatched. CDR3 in DNA: TGTGCCAGCAGCTTAGCGCCTAGCGGGAGCGCCCCCTTCGAGCAGTACTTC. This translates into CASSLAPSGSAPFEQYF.

The chain has TRBV27 and TRBJ2-2; 7 positions agree with TRBD2. The CDR3 is 15 residues long. V lost 4 bases to trimming and J lost 5 bases; unmatched junction nucleotides: 7. Germline values: CDR1 MNHEY, CDR2 SMNVEV (reference sequence). CDR3 coding DNA: TGTGCCAGCAGTTCCCTAGCGGAATTAACCGGGGAGCTGTTTTTT. Protein product: CASSSLAELTGELFF.

The chain uses TRBV10-1 and TRBJ2-5, with 9 bases lining up with TRBD1. J gave up 5 bases and V 0 bases, and 10 bases lay outside the gene matches. The CDR3 runs 17 residues. Germline assignment: CDR1 WNHNN and CDR2 SYGVQD (reference sequence). This CDR3 reads CASSESTRETGGETQYF. The CDR3 DNA follows: TGCGCCAGCAGTGAGTCGACACGTGAGACAGGGGGGGAGACCCAGTACTTC.

The chain carries TRBV29-1 and TRBJ1-2, with D tentatively TRBD1 (6 bases). CDR1 is SQVTM, CDR2 ANQGSEA, per germline. The CDR3 consists of 13 residues. V was clipped by 3 bases and J by 1 base, with 9 bases between them. The CDR3 here is CSVEDRLNYGYTF. Here the CDR3 DNA reads TGCAGCGTTGAGGACAGACTTAACTATGGCTACACCTTC.

The chain couples TRBV6-5 to TRBJ1-5; D remains ambiguous. Between the trimmed V and J ends, which lost 2 bases and 6 bases, there was a span of 8 bases. CDR1 MNHEY and CDR2 SVGAGI come from the germline V gene. This CDR3 spans 13 amino acids. The CDR3 reads CASSYDRGQPQHF. Here the CDR3 DNA reads TGTGCCAGCAGTTACGATCGGGGTCAGCCCCAGCATTTT.

The V gene is TRBV27, the J gene TRBJ2-7; 8 bases agree with TRBD1. This CDR3 has 16 amino acids. CDR1 is MNHEY, CDR2 SMNVEV, per germline (reference sequence). The junction had 12 bases not matched to a gene; V was cut back by 5 bases and J by 3 bases. CDR3: CASSPTGGYGNYEQYF. CDR3 coding DNA: TGTGCCAGCAGTCCTACAGGGGGGTATGGGAACTACGAGCAGTACTTC.

In its sample, this clone was seen once. The chain carries TRBV29-1 and TRBJ2-1; TRBD2 agrees at 10 bases. The CDR3 is 15 residues long. CDR1 and CDR2 (germline): SQVTM, ANQGSEA. Trimming cost V 3 bases and J 7 bases; bases outside gene matches: 9. CDR3 sequence (DNA): TGCAGCGTTGAGGGTTGGACTAGCGGCTCTAATGAGCAGTTCTTC. As protein: CSVEGWTSGSNEQFF.

The CDR3 DNA sequence: TGTGCCAGCAGTTGTGCGCCCCCCTCCTACAATGAGCAGTTCTTC. This gives the protein CASSCAPPSYNEQFF. V is TRBV28 and J is TRBJ2-1; D unclear. CDR3 size: 15 residues. Germline CDR1 is MDHEN and CDR2 is SYDVKM. Deletions cut 4 bases from V and 0 bases from J, with 10 bases between.

The count of this clone is one. The V and J genes are TRBV11-2 and TRBJ2-5; 11 bases are a match to TRBD2. Germline V gene sequence: CDR1 SGHAT, CDR2 FQNNGV. This CDR3 is built from 16 residues. With V trimmed by 5 bases and J by 2 bases, 7 bases remained unmatched. The CDR3 spells CASSRELAGEQETQYF. The CDR3 region has the DNA TGTGCCAGCAGCCGCGAACTAGCGGGGGAACAAGAGACCCAGTACTTC.

The chain links TRBV27 to TRBJ2-3, with D uncertain. This CDR3 spans 17 amino acids. Trimming removed 5 bases at V and 2 bases at J, with 20 bases between. Per the germline V gene, CDR1 is MNHEY and CDR2 is SMNVEV (reference sequence). CDR3 in DNA: TGTGCCAGCAGTCTCACCAGACTCCCGGCTTTCACAGATACGCAGTATTTT. Amino acid sequence: CASSLTRLPAFTDTQYF.

The CDR3 loop is CASSPQGLRGYTF. The CDR3 coding sequence is TGCGCCAGTTCTCCCCAAGGTTTGCGGGGCTACACCTTC. The chain is built from TRBV4-3 and TRBJ1-2; D is unresolved. Germline CDR1 is LGHNA and CDR2 is YSLEER. V lost 9 bases to trimming and J lost 8 bases, with 19 bases between them. The CDR3 has 13 amino acids.

The chain employs TRBV27 and TRBJ1-1; no clear D gene. Trimming took off 0 bases at V and 1 base at J, with 24 bases between the two ends. Germline V gene data show CDR1 as MNHEY and CDR2 as SMNVEV (reference sequence). The CDR3 consists of 20 residues. The CDR3 is CASSLSISRDPGGPNTEAFF. Written as DNA, the CDR3 is TGTGCCAGCAGTTTATCGATAAGTAGGGATCCAGGAGGACCGAACACTGAAGCTTTCTTT.

This chain links TRBV27 with TRBJ2-3, with 7 bases lining up with TRBD2. CDR3 length equals 15 residues. With 5 bases clipped from V and 6 bases from J, the junction kept 11 bases outside the gene matches. Looked up from germline, CDR1 is MNHEY and CDR2 is SMNVEV (reference sequence). DNA for the CDR3: TGTGCCAGCAGTCCGGGACTACCCGCCACGGATACGCAGTATTTT. Its protein product is CASSPGLPATDTQYF.

Of note for this clone: Because the CDR3 is missing its conserved closing phenylalanine or tryptophan, this is likely a read error. The chain joins TRBV2 to TRBJ1-2; 9 positions match TRBD1. Germline CDR1 is SNHLY and CDR2 is FYNNEI. This CDR3 spans 14 amino acids. The trim removed 7 bases at V and 8 bases at J, leaving 11 bases unmatched. The CDR3 bases are TGTGCCAGCAATGACCGGGACAGGGTGCAGGGCTACACCCTC. Translated: CASNDRDRVQGYTL.

V and J are TRBV21-1 and TRBJ2-1; the table's D call, TRBD2, has no DNA check behind it. TRBV21-1 is classified as a pseudogene. CDR3 size: 16 residues. The CDR3: CASSKVRRCSYNEQFF. CDR3 DNA sequence: TGTGCCAGCAGCAAAGTCAGGAGGTGCTCCTACAATGAGCAGTTCTTC.

J is TRBJ2-3 and V is TRBV29-1; 14 bases agree with TRBD2. The V segment lost 4 bases and the J segment 3 bases; nucleotides outside the gene matches: 3. The CDR3 sequence is 15 residues long. Germline V gene sequence: CDR1 SQVTM, CDR2 ANQGSEA. Here the CDR3 reads CSVVGLAGETDTQYF. The CDR3, as DNA: TGCAGCGTTGTGGGACTAGCGGGAGAGACAGATACGCAGTATTTT.

The CDR3 loop reads CASSEALTGMNTEAFF. The CDR3 coding sequence is TGTGCCAGCAGTGAAGCACTAACAGGGATGAACACTGAAGCTTTCTTT. V usage is TRBV2 and J usage is TRBJ1-1; D perhaps matches TRBD1 (6 bases). V lost 0 bases to trimming and J lost 0 bases, with 11 bases between them. The germline CDR1 and CDR2 sequences are SNHLY and FYNNEI. CDR3 length: 16 amino acids.

The J gene is TRBJ2-7, the V gene TRBV7-2; a possible D gene is TRBD2 (6 bases). The CDR3 sequence is 15 residues long. Germline-derived CDR1 and CDR2 are SGHTA and FQGNSA. Trimming cost V 3 bases and J 6 bases, with 18 bases left between them. The CDR3 nucleotides read TGTGCCAGCAGCTTGGTCGCGGGGAGAATTTCCGAGCAGTACTTC. Translated, it gives CASSLVAGRISEQYF.

This clone came up once. V and J are TRBV7-8 and TRBJ1-2; TRBD1 might be the D (6 bases). Germline V gene lookup returns CDR1 SGHVS and CDR2 FQNEAQ. The CDR3 is made up of 14 amino acids. V was shortened by 1 base and J by 2 bases, with 8 bases between the two germline ends. CDR3 in DNA: TGTGCCAGCAGCTTAGGGGGGCGAAACTATGGCTACACCTTC. Protein: CASSLGGRNYGYTF.

The chain is built from TRBV23-1 and TRBJ1-2, with TRBD1 matching 10 bases. TRBV23-1 is an open reading frame, and its role is uncertain. This CDR3 contains 15 residues. With V trimmed by 0 bases and J by 7 bases, 5 bases remained unmatched. CDR3 nucleotides: TGCGCCAGCAGTCAATCTAGGGACAGGGGTGGTGGCTACACCTTC. Protein: CASSQSRDRGGGYTF.

The gene calls are TRBV5-1 and TRBJ2-3, with 13 bases lining up with TRBD2. The V gene's germline CDR1 is SGHRS and CDR2 YFSETQ. This CDR3 has 16 amino acids. The ends lost 4 bases at V and 1 base at J; junction bases unmatched: 3. The CDR3 coding sequence is TGCGCCAGCAGCGCCGGGACTAGCGGGGGCACAGATACGCAGTATTTT. Protein product: CASSAGTSGGTDTQYF.

The V call is TRBV11-2, the J call TRBJ2-4, with D possibly TRBD2 on 5 matching bases. The CDR3 consists of 18 residues. CDR1 and CDR2 from the germline V gene are SGHAT and FQNNGV. Trimming left V 1 base short and J 1 base short, with 17 bases between. The CDR3 DNA sequence: TGTGCCAGCAGCTTAGCCCCGGGCAGCGAGCGGGCCAAAAACATTCAGTACTTC. This sequence encodes CASSLAPGSERAKNIQYF. Full variable domain (missing parts from reference TRBV11-2 and TRBJ2-4): EAGVAQSPRYKIIEKRQSVAFWCNPISGHATLYWYQQILGQGPKLLIQFQNNGVVDDSQLPKDRFSAERLKGVDSTLKIQPAKLEDSAVYLCASSLAPGSERAKNIQYFGAGTRLSVL.

This clone was seen once. J is TRBJ2-2 and V is TRBV19; D possibly corresponds to TRBD1 (5 bases). Germline assignment: CDR1 LNHDA and CDR2 SQIVND (reference sequence). CDR3 length: 16 amino acids. Trimming stripped 1 base from V and 4 bases from J, with 13 bases between. The CDR3 sequence: CASSIAVRVSTGELFF. The CDR3 DNA sequence: TGTGCCAGTAGTATAGCGGTCAGGGTTTCCACCGGGGAGCTGTTTTTT.

This clone occurred once. The J gene is TRBJ2-1, the V gene TRBV19; 15 nucleotides match TRBD2. CDR3 length: 17 amino acids. Unmatched junction bases numbered 8, after V lost 5 bases and J lost 6 bases. Germline CDR1 reads LNHDA; CDR2 reads SQIVND (reference sequence). The CDR3 nucleotides read TGTGCCAGTAGTCCCAGGACTAGCGGGAGGGCCATCAATGAGCAGTTCTTC. This codes for CASSPRTSGRAINEQFF.

The rearrangement uses TRBV5-1 and TRBJ2-1; D ambiguous. Trimming took 4 bases from V and 8 from J, leaving 7 bases between them. The germline V gene has CDR1 SGHRS and CDR2 YFSETQ. This CDR3 is 11 amino acids long. The CDR3 reads CASSPGYEQFF. The CDR3 nucleotides read TGCGCCAGCAGCCCAGGATATGAGCAGTTCTTC.